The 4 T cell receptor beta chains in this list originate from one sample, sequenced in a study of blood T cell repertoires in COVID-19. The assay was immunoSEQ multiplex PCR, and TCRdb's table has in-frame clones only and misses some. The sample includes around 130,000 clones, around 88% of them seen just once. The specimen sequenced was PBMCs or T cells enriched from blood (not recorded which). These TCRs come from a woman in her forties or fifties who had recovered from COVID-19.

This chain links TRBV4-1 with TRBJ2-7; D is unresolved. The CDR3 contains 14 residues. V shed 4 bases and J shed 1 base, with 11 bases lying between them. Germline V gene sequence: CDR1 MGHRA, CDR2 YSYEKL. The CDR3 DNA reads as TGCGCCAGCAGCCGCGCGAGACTTTCCTACGAGCAGTACTTC. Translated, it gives CASSRARLSYEQYF.

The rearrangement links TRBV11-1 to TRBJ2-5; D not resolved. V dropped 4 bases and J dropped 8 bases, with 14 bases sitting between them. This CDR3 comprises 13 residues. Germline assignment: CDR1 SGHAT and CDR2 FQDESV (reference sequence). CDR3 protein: CASSSRSPNTQYF. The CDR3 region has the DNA TGTGCCAGCAGCTCGCGGTCCCCCAATACCCAGTACTTC.

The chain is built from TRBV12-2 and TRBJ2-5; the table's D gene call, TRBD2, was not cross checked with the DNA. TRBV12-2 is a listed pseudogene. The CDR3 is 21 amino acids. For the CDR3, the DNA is TGTGCAAGTCGCTTAGCCTTCAGACTATACCAAACTGGCGGGGGCCAAGAGACCCAGTACTTC. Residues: CASRLAFRLYQTGGGQETQYF.

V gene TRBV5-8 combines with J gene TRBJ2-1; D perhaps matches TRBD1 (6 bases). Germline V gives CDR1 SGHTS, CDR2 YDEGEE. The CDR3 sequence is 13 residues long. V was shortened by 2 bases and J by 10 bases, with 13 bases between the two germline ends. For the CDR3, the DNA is TGTGCCAGCAGCTTAAACAGGGCGCAGGAGCAGTTCTTC. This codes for CASSLNRAQEQFF.